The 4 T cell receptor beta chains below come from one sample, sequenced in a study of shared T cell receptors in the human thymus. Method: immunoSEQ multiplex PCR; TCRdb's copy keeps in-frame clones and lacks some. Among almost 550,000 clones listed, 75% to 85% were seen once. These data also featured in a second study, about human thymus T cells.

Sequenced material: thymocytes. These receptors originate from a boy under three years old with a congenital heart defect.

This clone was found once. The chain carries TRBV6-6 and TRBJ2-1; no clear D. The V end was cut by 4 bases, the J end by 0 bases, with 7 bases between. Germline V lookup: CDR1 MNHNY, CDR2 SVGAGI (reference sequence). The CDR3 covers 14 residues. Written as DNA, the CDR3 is TGTGCCAGCAGTTCTAGTCCCTCCTACAATGAGCAGTTCTTC. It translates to CASSSSPSYNEQFF.

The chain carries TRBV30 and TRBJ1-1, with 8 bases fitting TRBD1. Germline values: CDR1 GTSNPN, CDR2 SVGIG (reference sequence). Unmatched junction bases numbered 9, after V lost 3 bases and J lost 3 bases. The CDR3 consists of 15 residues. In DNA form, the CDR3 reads TGTGCCTGGAGCCTCGGACAGGGAGGGGACACTGAAGCTTTCTTT. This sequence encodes CAWSLGQGGDTEAFF.

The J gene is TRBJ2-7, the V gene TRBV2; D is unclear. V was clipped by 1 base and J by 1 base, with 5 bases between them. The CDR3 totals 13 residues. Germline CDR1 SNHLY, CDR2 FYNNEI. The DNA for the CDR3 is TGTGCCAGCAGTGAAGGACTTTCCTACGAGCAGTACTTC. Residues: CASSEGLSYEQYF.

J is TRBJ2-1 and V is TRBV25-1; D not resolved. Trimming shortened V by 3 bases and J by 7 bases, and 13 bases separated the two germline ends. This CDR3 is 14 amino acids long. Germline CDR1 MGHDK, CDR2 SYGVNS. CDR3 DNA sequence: TGTGCCAGCAGTGATCGCGGAAGTGGGAATGAGCAGTTCTTC. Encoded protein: CASSDRGSGNEQFF. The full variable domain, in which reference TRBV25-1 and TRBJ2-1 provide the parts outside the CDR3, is EADIYQTPRYLVIGTGKKITLECSQTMGHDKMYWYQQDPGMELHLIHYSYGVNSTEKGDLSSESTVSRIRTEHFPLTLESARPSHTSQYLCASSDRGSGNEQFFGPGTRLTVL.